The 28 T cell receptor beta chains given below trace back to one sample, sequenced in a study of glioma-infiltrating T cells. TCR alpha and beta CDR3 regions were amplified from RNA using iRepertoire nested multiplex PCR. TCRdb passed the multiplex PCR reads through MiXCR, listing each CDR3 protein once. The data hold 160,000 or so distinct CDR3 sequences, with under 55% observed a single time. Material: glioma tissue, nonneoplastic brain tissue, or PBMCs (not recorded which). The receptor set was obtained from a human donor with low-grade glioma or glioblastoma, undergoing nonglioma brain surgery, or in good health (not recorded which).

This clonotype occurred once. The chain couples TRBV18 to TRBJ2-5; D gene ambiguous. The CDR3 runs to 13 residues. The V end was cut by 4 bases, the J end by 1 base, with 7 bases between. CDR1 and CDR2 from the germline V gene are KGHSH and LQKENI. CDR3 sequence (DNA): TGTGCCAGCTCACGAAGTAGCCAAGAGACCCAGTACTTC. Protein product: CASSRSSQETQYF.

About this clonotype: A single base separates this from a much larger clone, so it may be a read error. The chain is built from TRBV3-1 and TRBJ2-7, with D possibly matching TRBD1 (5 bases). Germline CDR1 and CDR2: LGHDT and YNNKEL (reference sequence). The CDR3 runs 11 residues. The V gene lost 6 bases and the J gene lost 8 bases, with 11 bases spanning the gap. This CDR3 reads CASSFLDKQYF. The CDR3 DNA reads as TGTGCCAGCAGTTTCCTGGACAAGCAGTACTTC.

About this clonotype: A much larger clone differs from this one at a single base, so this may be a read error. The chain links TRBV28 to TRBJ2-7; 9 nucleotides align to TRBD2. In germline, CDR1 is MDHEN, CDR2 SYDVKM. The CDR3 has 14 amino acids. DNA for the CDR3: TGTGCCAGCAGTTTAGGCGGGAGGGCCTACAAGCAGTACTTC. It encodes CASSLGGRAYKQYF.

CDR3 nucleotide sequence: TGTGCCAGCAGCTTAGCCGGGACAGCTGGAAACACCATATATTTT. It translates to CASSLAGTAGNTIYF. The chain joins TRBV11-2 to TRBJ1-3; 7 bases fit TRBD1. The CDR3 runs to 15 residues. Germline V gene lookup returns CDR1 SGHAT and CDR2 FQNNGV. V lost 1 base, J lost 2 bases, and 2 bases stayed unmatched. Full variable domain (rest looked up from reference TRBV11-2 and TRBJ1-3): EAGVAQSPRYKIIEKRQSVAFWCNPISGHATLYWYQQILGQGPKLLIQFQNNGVVDDSQLPKDRFSAERLKGVDSTLKIQPAKLEDSAVYLCASSLAGTAGNTIYFGEGSWLTVV.

The chain links TRBV25-1 to TRBJ1-1, with no clear D. With 8 bases removed from V and 1 base from J, the gap between germline ends came to 8 bases. This CDR3 spans 12 amino acids. Germline loops: CDR1 MGHDK, CDR2 SYGVNS. The CDR3 bases are TGTGCCAGCCAAACAGAGAACACTGAAGCTTTCTTT. Its protein is CASQTENTEAFF.

Many counts were recorded for this clonotype. The chain carries TRBV6-1 and TRBJ2-1; D is unclear. V lost 6 bases and J lost 10, with 10 bases in between. The CDR3 spans 11 residues. The V gene's germline CDR1 is MNHNS and CDR2 SASEGT. DNA for the CDR3: TGTGCCAGCAGACTACTGGGGGAGCAGTTCTTC. It translates to CASRLLGEQFF.

The chain joins TRBV29-1 to TRBJ2-5; 11 nucleotides agree with TRBD2. Germline-derived CDR1 and CDR2 are SQVTM and ANQGSEA. Trimming at V came to 3 bases and at J to 7 bases, leaving 4 bases not matched to a gene. CDR3 length: 13 residues. CDR3 loop: CSVETSGKGTQYF. The CDR3, as DNA: TGCAGCGTTGAGACTAGCGGGAAGGGGACCCAGTACTTC.

At least ten counts were recorded for this clonotype. This chain joins TRBV6-1 and TRBJ2-3; 8 nucleotides align to TRBD1. V trimming: 6 bases; J trimming: 3 bases; junction bases outside the gene matches: 8. The CDR3 loop spans 15 amino acids. Germline V gene sequence: CDR1 MNHNS, CDR2 SASEGT. CDR3 nucleotide sequence: TGTGCCAGCAGCCCGGACAGGGCGGAAACAGATACGCAGTATTTT. Amino acid sequence: CASSPDRAETDTQYF.

About this clonotype itself: A clone one base away is much larger, so this may be a read error. The J gene is TRBJ2-7, the V gene TRBV24-1; D not resolved. V lost 4 bases to trimming and J lost 2 bases, with 17 bases between them. The CDR3 is made up of 16 amino acids. From germline, CDR1 is KGHDR and CDR2 SFDVKD. The CDR3 DNA is TGTGCCACCAGTGAACGTCAAGAGGCTTTCCCCTACGAGCAGTACTTC. It encodes CATSERQEAFPYEQYF.

Of note for this clonotype: A much larger clone lies a single base off, so this may be a read error. The chain recombines TRBV27 with TRBJ2-7; 7 bases agree with TRBD2. The CDR3 totals 12 residues. The V and J ends lost 5 bases and 5 bases, in that order; junction bases with no gene match: 3. CDR1 is MNHEY and CDR2 is SMNVEV in the germline V gene (reference sequence). DNA for the CDR3: TGTGCCAGCAGTACGCTAGCGGACGAGCAGTACTTC. Encoded protein: CASSTLADEQYF.

The count of this clonotype is one. The CDR3 ends on some other residue instead of the conserved phenylalanine or tryptophan, so this is likely a read error. The rearrangement links TRBV20-1 to TRBJ2-5; D is undetermined. V was pared by 3 bases and J by 2 bases, with 7 bases between. The CDR3 contains 12 residues. Germline CDR1 reads DFQATT; CDR2 reads SNEGSKA (reference sequence). CDR3 bases: TGCAGTGCTAGGAAAGGGCAAGAGACCCAGTACTTA. The encoded protein is CSARKGQETQYL.

For this clonotype: One end of the junction varies from germline; a read error may be responsible. This chain uses TRBV6-1 with TRBJ2-1; the D gene is possibly TRBD2 (6 bases). CDR1 is MNHNS and CDR2 is SASEGT in the germline V gene. The CDR3 runs to 11 residues. DNA of the CDR3: TGTGCTAGCAGTGAAGCGGGTGAGAAGTTCTTC. This sequence encodes CASSEAGEKFF.

Details on this clonotype: Germline is not matched at one junction end, which may reflect a read error. This chain joins TRBV29-1 and TRBJ2-3, with a weak D call TRBD1 (6 bases). CDR1 is SQVTM and CDR2 is ANQGSEA in the germline V gene. The CDR3 sequence is 15 residues long. CDR3 sequence (DNA): TGCAGCGTGGGTAGGGGGAGCTGGCGCACATATACGCAGTATTTT. As protein: CSVGRGSWRTYTQYF.

A word on this clonotype: A clone one base away is much larger, so this may be a read error. The chain employs TRBV29-1 and TRBJ1-5; a possible D gene is TRBD1 (5 bases). CDR1 is SQVTM and CDR2 is ANQGSEA in the germline V gene. The V end was cut by 7 bases, the J end by 7 bases, with 14 bases between. This CDR3 is 12 amino acids long. The CDR3 DNA reads as TGCAGCGCTAGAGGGGCCAAACAGCCCCAGCATTTT. This encodes CSARGAKQPQHF.

With respect to this clonotype: A much larger clone differs by one base, so this may be a read error. The CDR3 region is CASSLDHRYAYEQYF. The CDR3 bases are TGTGCCAGCAGCTTAGATCACCGCTACGCCTACGAGCAGTACTTC. V is TRBV7-2 and J is TRBJ2-7; D remains ambiguous. The CDR3 is 15 residues long. Germline-derived CDR1 and CDR2 are SGHTA and FQGNSA. Trimming pared 1 base from V and 2 bases from J, leaving 12 bases between.

About this clonotype: This may be a read error, as it is one base from a much larger clone. The chain carries TRBV4-1 and TRBJ2-7; tentative D call: TRBD2 (7 bases). CDR3 length: 14 residues. The germline V gene has CDR1 MGHRA and CDR2 YSYEKL. CDR3 in amino acids: CASGLADSSYEKYF. In DNA form, the CDR3 reads TGCGCCAGCGGTCTAGCGGACAGCTCCTACGAGAAGTACTTC.

The table lists this clonotype with many counts. The gene calls are TRBV4-1 and TRBJ2-1; D possibly matches TRBD1 or TRBD2 (6 bases each). Germline V lookup: CDR1 MGHRA, CDR2 YSYEKL. V was trimmed by 5 bases and J by 6 bases, leaving 17 bases between them. The CDR3 has 15 residues. In DNA, the CDR3 is TGCGCCAGCAGCTACGACCCAGGGGAGGTCAATGAGCAGTTCTTC. Translating it yields CASSYDPGEVNEQFF.

As regards this clonotype: A much larger clone differs from this one at a single base, so this may be a read error. This chain links TRBV19 with TRBJ1-1; the match to TRBD1 covers 7 bases. This CDR3 comprises 12 residues. V gave up 5 bases and J gave up 6 bases; unmatched junction bases: 3. Germline V gene data show CDR1 as LNHDA and CDR2 as SQIVND (reference sequence). The CDR3 protein is CASSGTGAEAFF. The CDR3, as DNA: TGTGCCAGTAGTGGCACAGGGGCTGAAGCTTTCTTT.

This chain uses TRBV19 with TRBJ2-1; TRBD2 matches 9 bases. J was trimmed by 3 bases and V by 5 bases; bases with no gene match: 8. CDR3 length: 16 residues. Germline values: CDR1 LNHDA, CDR2 SQIVND (reference sequence). In DNA form, the CDR3 reads TGTGCCAGTAGTCCCTGGGTAGCGGGAGTCTACAATGAGCAGTTCTTC. It yields the protein CASSPWVAGVYNEQFF.

With respect to this clonotype: A much larger clone is a single base away; this may be a read error. This rearrangement joins TRBV7-2 to TRBJ1-1; no clear D gene. Deletions cut 8 bases from V and 3 bases from J, with 13 bases between. This CDR3 has 13 residues. CDR1 and CDR2 from the germline V gene are SGHTA and FQGNSA. The CDR3 DNA is TGTGCCAGCGGCCGGGATCAGGACACTGAAGCTTTCTTT. As protein: CASGRDQDTEAFF.

The chain is built from TRBV5-8 and TRBJ1-2, with unresolved D. Germline V gives CDR1 SGHTS, CDR2 YDEGEE. Trimming stripped 0 bases from V and 9 bases from J, with 21 bases between. This CDR3 contains 16 residues. DNA of the CDR3: TGTGCCAGCAGCTTGGGAGGCCGGGGAGGATTTTACAGCTACACCTTC. It encodes CASSLGGRGGFYSYTF.

There are many counts of this clonotype. The CDR3 protein is CASRSHAGGTEAFF. The CDR3, as DNA: TGTGCCAGCAGAAGCCACGCAGGGGGCACTGAAGCTTTCTTT. The rearrangement joins TRBV27 to TRBJ1-1; 7 bases are shared with TRBD1. The CDR3 loop spans 14 amino acids. CDR1 is MNHEY, CDR2 SMNVEV, per germline (reference sequence). V lost 6 bases to trimming and J lost 4 bases; unmatched junction nucleotides: 8.

Ten or more counts support this clonotype. The chain links TRBV20-1 to TRBJ1-5; 9 nucleotides align to TRBD1. V dropped 5 bases and J dropped 1; count of bases not matched to a gene: 6. This CDR3 has 15 residues. Germline values: CDR1 DFQATT, CDR2 SNEGSKA (reference sequence). The CDR3 region is CSAHRGLGSNQPQHF. The CDR3, as DNA: TGCAGTGCTCACAGGGGGCTGGGCAGCAATCAGCCCCAGCATTTT.

The chain employs TRBV5-4 and TRBJ2-1; no reliable D call. The germline V gene has CDR1 SGHNT and CDR2 YYREEE (reference sequence). Trimming pared 5 bases from V and 0 bases from J, leaving 9 bases between. This CDR3 is 14 amino acids long. CDR3 protein: CASSGFYSYNEQFF. CDR3 DNA sequence: TGTGCCAGCAGTGGGTTTTACTCCTACAATGAGCAGTTCTTC.

In regard to this clonotype: A read error may explain this, as a much larger clone is one base away. The gene calls are TRBV28 and TRBJ1-2, with TRBD1 as a possible D gene (6 bases). The CDR3 has 17 amino acids. CDR1 is MDHEN and CDR2 is SYDVKM in the germline V gene. The CDR3 region is CARSLPAGEGIYYGYTF. The DNA for the CDR3 is TGTGCCAGAAGTTTACCGGCAGGGGAGGGTATCTACTATGGCTACACCTTC.

This clonotype was recorded many times. V gene TRBV7-8 combines with J gene TRBJ2-5; D may be TRBD1 or TRBD2 (6 bases each). CDR1 and CDR2 (germline): SGHVS, FQNEAQ. The CDR3 has 11 amino acids. With 6 bases removed from V and 9 bases from J, the gap between germline ends came to 11 bases. CDR3 nucleotides: TGTGCCAGCAGTTCGAGGGGGGCCCAGTACTTC. Its protein product is CASSSRGAQYF.

As regards this clonotype: A junction end diverges from the germline sequence, so it may reflect a read error. CDR3 protein: CAISPTPGETQYF. The CDR3 nucleotides read TGTGCCATCTCACCGACCCCGGGGGAGACCCAGTACTTC. The rearrangement uses TRBV18 and TRBJ2-5; D may be TRBD2 (5 bases). The CDR3 length is 13 residues. Germline V gives CDR1 KGHSH, CDR2 LQKENI.

The rearrangement links TRBV13 to TRBJ1-3, with unresolved D. The CDR3 is 14 amino acids. V was clipped by 5 bases and J by 4 bases, with 12 bases between them. Germline CDR1 reads PRHDT; CDR2 reads FYEKMQ (reference sequence). In DNA, the CDR3 is TGTGCCAGCAGCCGGGCGGGGTTCGGAAACACCATATATTTT. Its translation is CASSRAGFGNTIYF.